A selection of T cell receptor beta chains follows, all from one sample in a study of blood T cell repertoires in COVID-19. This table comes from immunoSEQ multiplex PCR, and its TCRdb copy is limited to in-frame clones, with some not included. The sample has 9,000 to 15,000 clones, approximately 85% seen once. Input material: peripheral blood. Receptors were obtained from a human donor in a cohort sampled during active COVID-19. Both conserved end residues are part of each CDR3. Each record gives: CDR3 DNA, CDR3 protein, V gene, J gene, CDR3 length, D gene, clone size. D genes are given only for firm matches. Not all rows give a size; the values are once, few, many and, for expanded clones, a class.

TGCGCCAGCAGCGGAACTAGCGGGAGGCGAGAGACCCAGTACTTC,CASSGTSGRRETQYF,TRBV5-1,TRBJ2-5,15,TRBD2,-
TGTGCCAGCACCCCCAGGCGGGGGGGCTTCAATGAGCAGTTCTTC,CASTPRRGGFNEQFF,TRBV6-5,TRBJ2-1,15,TRBD2,once
TGCGCCAGCAGCCGCGGTAGGATTGAGAACACTGAAGCTTTCTTT,CASSRGRIENTEAFF,TRBV5-1,TRBJ1-1,15,-,-
TGTGCCAGCAGCTTAGGGCAGAACACTGAAGCTTTCTTT,CASSLGQNTEAFF,TRBV7-2,TRBJ1-1,13,-,few
TGTGCCAGCAGTGTCGGTGGGGCCAACGTCCTGACTTTC,CASSVGGANVLTF,TRBV2,TRBJ2-6,13,-,-
TGCGCCAGCAGCCAAGAATGGCTGAAGAACACTGAAGCTTTCTTT,CASSQEWLKNTEAFF,TRBV4-3,TRBJ1-1,15,-,-
TGTGCCAGCAGCGTAGGGGGACTAGCGGGATTCTATGAGCAGTTCTTC,CASSVGGLAGFYEQFF,TRBV9,TRBJ2-1,16,TRBD2,-
TGTGCCAGCAGTTACGCCCGGACAGACATGAACACTGAAGCTTTCTTT,CASSYARTDMNTEAFF,TRBV6-5,TRBJ1-1,16,-,-
TGTGCCAGCAGTGTTCGGACAGGGGGTGGGTCTGAAGCTTTCTTT,CASSVRTGGGSEAFF,TRBV2,TRBJ1-1,15,TRBD1,-
TGTGCCAGCAGCCCAAAGAGGACAGGCACAGCTAACTATGGCTACACCTTC,CASSPKRTGTANYGYTF,TRBV7-9,TRBJ1-2,17,TRBD1,-
TGTGCCAGCAGCCAAGATCGAAGCCCGGCCGGGCTAGCGGGAGACGAGCAGTACTTC,CASSQDRSPAGLAGDEQYF,TRBV3-1/TRBV3-2,TRBJ2-7,19,TRBD2,-
TGTGCCAGCAGCCCTGGACAGGGGGGGAGCACAGATACGCAGTATTTT,CASSPGQGGSTDTQYF,TRBV3-1/TRBV3-2,TRBJ2-3,16,TRBD1,-
TGTGCCAGCAGTTACTTAAGACAGGATGGGGCCGGTGGCTACACCTTC,CASSYLRQDGAGGYTF,TRBV6-2/TRBV6-3,TRBJ1-2,16,-,-
TGTGCCAGCAGTGTGGGTGGCGCGGAGAAATCACCCCTCCACTTT,CASSVGGAEKSPLHF,TRBV6-4,TRBJ1-6,15,-,-
TGTGCCTGGAGTGCCGGTTTCCCATACAATGAGCAGTTCTTC,CAWSAGFPYNEQFF,TRBV30,TRBJ2-1,14,-,-
TGTGCCAGCTGGGGAGGGGCGAACACCGGGGAGCTGTTTTTT,CASWGGANTGELFF,TRBV18,TRBJ2-2,14,TRBD2,-
TGTGCCAGCAGCCAACGGACAGAATCCTACGAGCAGTACTTC,CASSQRTESYEQYF,TRBV7-6,TRBJ2-7,14,-,-
TGTGCCAGCAGGGGTACTAGCGGGAGGGCCCTTTGGATCGGGGAGCTGTTTTTT,CASRGTSGRALWIGELFF,TRBV27,TRBJ2-2,18,TRBD2,-
TGTGCCAGCCGATCAGAGAGGAATGAAAAACTGTTTTTT,CASRSERNEKLFF,TRBV18,TRBJ1-4,13,-,-
TGTGCCAGCAGTGAGGGAGCCCCCCTGGCGAGCACAGATACGCAGTATTTT,CASSEGAPLASTDTQYF,TRBV6-1,TRBJ2-3,17,-,-
TGTGCCAGCAGCCCTGATACGCAGTATTTT,CASSPDTQYF,TRBV11-3,TRBJ2-3,10,-,-
TGTGCCAGTAGCTTTACCAGGGAAAACTATGGCTACACCTTC,CASSFTRENYGYTF,TRBV19,TRBJ1-2,14,-,-
TGTGCCAGCAGCTGGACAGGGGTGCCCTACGAGCAGTACTTC,CASSWTGVPYEQYF,TRBV5-6,TRBJ2-7,14,TRBD1,-
TGTGCCAGCAGCTTAGGCCCACTCCGGGGTAGCGGGAGTGGAGATACGCAGTATTTT,CASSLGPLRGSGSGDTQYF,TRBV11-3,TRBJ2-3,19,TRBD2,once
TGTGCCAGTAGTACGCCGTCGGGGGTCTCTGGCTACACCTTC,CASSTPSGVSGYTF,TRBV19,TRBJ1-2,14,-,-
TGCGCCAGCAGCTTGGTTCAGGGGAACTACGAGCAGTACTTC,CASSLVQGNYEQYF,TRBV5-1,TRBJ2-7,14,-,-
TGCGCCAGCAGCTTGGGGGACAGGGATAGGGATACGCAGTATTTT,CASSLGDRDRDTQYF,TRBV5-1,TRBJ2-3,15,TRBD1,-
TGTGCCACATTAGCGGGCAGCTCCTACAATGAGCAGTTCTTC,CATLAGSSYNEQFF,TRBV10-3,TRBJ2-1,14,TRBD2,-
TGTGCCAGCAGCTTAAGTGCGGGGCCTACCTACGAGCAGTACTTC,CASSLSAGPTYEQYF,TRBV7-3,TRBJ2-7,15,-,-
TGTGCCAGCAGCCAAGATTCAAATGGCTACACCTTC,CASSQDSNGYTF,TRBV4-2,TRBJ1-2,12,-,-
TGTGCCAGCAGTGCGACAGGGAACTATGGCTACACCTTC,CASSATGNYGYTF,TRBV12-3/TRBV12-4,TRBJ1-2,13,TRBD1,-
TGTGCCAGCAGCCCCCGGGTAGCGGGGGGGCCAGATACGCAGTATTTT,CASSPRVAGGPDTQYF,TRBV7-3,TRBJ2-3,16,TRBD2,-
TGTGCCGTAACGACAGTCTACGAGCAGTACTTC,CAVTTVYEQYF,TRBV6-5,TRBJ2-7,11,-,-
TGCGCCAGCAGCTTGGCTCCTTTGTGGGGGGGAGACCACGGGGAGCTGTTTTTT,CASSLAPLWGGDHGELFF,TRBV5-1,TRBJ2-2,18,TRBD2,-
TGTGCTAGCAGCCCGCAGGCGGTGGGGCAGAAAGAGACCCAGTACTTC,CASSPQAVGQKETQYF,TRBV7-7,TRBJ2-5,16,-,-
TGTGCCAGCAGTTATCAACTAGCAGATGAGCAGTTCTTC,CASSYQLADEQFF,TRBV6-5,TRBJ2-1,13,-,-
TGTGCCAGTACGGGGGGGGCGGGTAATCAGCCCCAGCATTTT,CASTGGAGNQPQHF,TRBV19,TRBJ1-5,14,-,-
TGTGCCAGCAGTACGAACTCAGGGAATGGCTACACCTTC,CASSTNSGNGYTF,TRBV27,TRBJ1-2,13,-,-
TGTGCCAGCAGCTACTCCGGGAACACCGGGGAGCTGTTTTTT,CASSYSGNTGELFF,TRBV5-4,TRBJ2-2,14,-,-
TGCGCCAGCAGCTGGGGGACTAGCGAAACAGATACGCAGTATTTT,CASSWGTSETDTQYF,TRBV5-1,TRBJ2-3,15,TRBD2,-
TGTGCCAGTCGGACAGGGTCGAACACCGGGGAGCTGTTTTTT,CASRTGSNTGELFF,TRBV19,TRBJ2-2,14,TRBD1,-
TGTGCCATCAGGGGGGGGGACGCCTACAATGAGCAGTTCTTC,CAIRGGDAYNEQFF,TRBV10-3,TRBJ2-1,14,TRBD2,-
TGTGCCACCAGCCACCGGCCAGGGGCAAGCAATCAGCCCCAGCATTTT,CATSHRPGASNQPQHF,TRBV15,TRBJ1-5,16,-,-
TGTGCCATCAGTGCAGAGGGACAGATCACTGGAAACACCATATATTTT,CAISAEGQITGNTIYF,TRBV10-3,TRBJ1-3,16,TRBD1,few
TGTGCCAGCTCCGGCGGGCAGGCAAATCAGCCCCAGCATTTT,CASSGGQANQPQHF,TRBV28,TRBJ1-5,14,-,-
TGTGCCAGCAGCTTAGGAGGGCAGGGGTTCACAGATACGCAGTATTTT,CASSLGGQGFTDTQYF,TRBV7-2,TRBJ2-3,16,-,-
TGTGCCAGCAGTTTGACTCAGGGGGCGGGCGGCTACACCTTC,CASSLTQGAGGYTF,TRBV5-4,TRBJ1-2,14,TRBD1,-
TGTGCCAGCAGCTTAGCACGGGAGGCACGGAATGAGCAGTTCTTC,CASSLAREARNEQFF,TRBV7-2,TRBJ2-1,15,TRBD2,-
TGTGCCATCAGTAATCGGGACTCCTACGAGCAGTACTTC,CAISNRDSYEQYF,TRBV10-3,TRBJ2-7,13,-,-
TGTGCCAGCAGACACAGCCCCCTATATGGCTACACCTTC,CASRHSPLYGYTF,TRBV27,TRBJ1-2,13,-,-
TGTGCCAGCAGCCCCGGACAGCGCTCCTACGAGCAGTACTTC,CASSPGQRSYEQYF,TRBV5-4,TRBJ2-7,14,-,-
TGTGCCGTATCTTCTCAGGGGGGCGGTGTTGAAGCTTTCTTT,CAVSSQGGGVEAFF,TRBV10-3,TRBJ1-1,14,TRBD1,-
TGTGCCAGCAGACTAGCGGGGGTCTACGAGCAGTACTTC,CASRLAGVYEQYF,TRBV6-5,TRBJ2-7,13,TRBD2,-
TGTGCCAGCAGCCAAGATCGGGGGGAAAGGGTGCTAAAGACCCAGTACTTC,CASSQDRGERVLKTQYF,TRBV3-1/TRBV3-2,TRBJ2-5,17,TRBD2,-